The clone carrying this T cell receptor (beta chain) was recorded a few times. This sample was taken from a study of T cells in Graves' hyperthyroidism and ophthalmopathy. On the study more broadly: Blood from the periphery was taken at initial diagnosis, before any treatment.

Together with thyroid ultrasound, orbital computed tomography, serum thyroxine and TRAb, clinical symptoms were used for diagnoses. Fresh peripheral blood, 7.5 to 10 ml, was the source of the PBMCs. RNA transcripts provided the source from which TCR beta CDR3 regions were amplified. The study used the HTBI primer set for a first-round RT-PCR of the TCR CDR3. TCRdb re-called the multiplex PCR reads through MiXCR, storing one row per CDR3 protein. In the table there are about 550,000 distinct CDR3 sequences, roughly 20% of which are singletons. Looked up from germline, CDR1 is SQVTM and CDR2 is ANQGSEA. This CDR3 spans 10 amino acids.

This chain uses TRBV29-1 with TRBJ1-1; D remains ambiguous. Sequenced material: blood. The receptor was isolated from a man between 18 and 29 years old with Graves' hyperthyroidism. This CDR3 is CSCSGSEAFF. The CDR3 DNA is TGCAGTTGCTCCGGGTCTGAAGCTTTCTTT.